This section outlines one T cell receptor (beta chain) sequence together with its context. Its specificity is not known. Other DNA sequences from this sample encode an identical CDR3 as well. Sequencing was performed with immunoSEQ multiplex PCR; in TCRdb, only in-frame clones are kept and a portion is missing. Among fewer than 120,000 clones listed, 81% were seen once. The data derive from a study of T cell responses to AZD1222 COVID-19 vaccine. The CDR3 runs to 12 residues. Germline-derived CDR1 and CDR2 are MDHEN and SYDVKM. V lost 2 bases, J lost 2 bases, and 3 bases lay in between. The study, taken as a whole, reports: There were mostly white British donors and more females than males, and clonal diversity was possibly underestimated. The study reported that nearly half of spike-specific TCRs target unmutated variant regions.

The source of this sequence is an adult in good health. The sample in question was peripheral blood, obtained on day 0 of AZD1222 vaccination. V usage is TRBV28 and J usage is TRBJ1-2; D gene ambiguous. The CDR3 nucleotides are TGTGCCAGCAGTTTACTGAACTATGGCTACACCTTC. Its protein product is CASSLLNYGYTF.